Below, one T cell receptor (beta chain) is given with its context. Between the trimmed V and J ends, which lost 4 bases and 4 bases, there was a span of 10 bases. The germline CDR1 and CDR2 sequences are LNHDA and SQIVND (reference sequence). CDR3 length equals 14 residues. The entry originates in a study of blood T cell repertoires in COVID-19. Sequenced by immunoSEQ multiplex PCR; TCRdb stores in-frame clones only, minus some. The sample records about 80,000 clones, approximately 90% being singletons. Input material: peripheral blood. This TCR was sampled from an elderly woman with acute or convalescent COVID-19. The chain links TRBV19 to TRBJ1-4, with D perhaps matching TRBD1 (5 bases). The CDR3 spells CASSKRTRNEKLFF. CDR3 DNA sequence: TGTGCCAGTAGTAAGAGGACACGTAATGAAAAACTGTTTTTT.